One T cell receptor beta chain is described in this entry. The data were taken from a study of T-cell memory formation after mild COVID-19. Germline lookup yields CDR1 SGHTA and CDR2 FQGTGA. The CDR3 spans 16 residues. Trimming left V 5 bases short and J 0 bases short, with 15 bases between. One entry per CDR3 protein, called by TCRdb with MiXCR from the 5' RACE reads. The sample has around 80,000 distinct CDR3 sequences, roughly 13% seen once. Sequencing was carried out using PBMCs or a T cell subset sorted from them (not recorded which). This sequence joins TRBV7-3 and TRBJ2-3; perhaps D is TRBD1 or TRBD2 (5 bases each). The source of this sequence is a man younger than 35 who had mild COVID-19 (a few samples of this study predate the infection). Cell type and time point are not known. The CDR3 bases are TGTGCCAGCAGCCCGGGGACCCTAGCTAGCACAGATACGCAGTATTTT. Protein: CASSPGTLASTDTQYF.